This T cell receptor (beta chain) is drawn from a study of blood T cell repertoires in COVID-19. Authors' methods: The authors estimated nucleated cell counts from reference gene primer amplification. Data came from immunoSEQ multiplex PCR; TCRdb stores just in-frame clones and leaves some out. V, J and clone size are taken as reported in that table, and D and trimming were inferred from the DNA itself. Altogether roughly 14,000 clones are present, around 80% being singletons, with the ten largest covering approximately 25%. By share, this clone ranks as medium-sized. Per the germline V gene, CDR1 is MDHEN and CDR2 is SYDVKM. V lost 3 bases and J lost 4, with 10 bases in between. This CDR3 contains 14 residues.

The rearrangement joins TRBV28 to TRBJ1-5; perhaps TRBD1 as D (6 bases). The clonotype was recovered from a woman aged 45-65 years with active or convalescent COVID-19. The sequencing input was peripheral blood. The CDR3 region has the DNA TGTGCCAGCAGTTTTTACAGGGTGAATCAGCCCCAGCATTTT. It translates to CASSFYRVNQPQHF.